This T cell receptor beta chain was identified during a study of blood T cell repertoires in COVID-19. Overall study: Collection of acute and convalescent COVID-19 samples took place in the United States, Italy and Spain. T cells, B-cell-depleted T cells, or PBMCs provided the cDNA or gDNA that served as material.

Original processing methods: Quantification of nucleated cells was approximated via reference gene primer amplification. Sequencing was performed with immunoSEQ multiplex PCR; in TCRdb, only in-frame clones are kept and a portion is missing. V, J and clone size are those of that table, while D and trimming were read from the DNA. The repertoire holds around 150,000 clones, with 78% as singletons. Sequencing used peripheral blood. The sequence came from an elderly woman with acute or convalescent COVID-19.

CDR3 protein: CASRRTGLFHEQFF. CDR3 in DNA: TGTGCCAGTAGAAGGACAGGGCTGTTCCATGAGCAGTTCTTC. The chain uses TRBV27 and TRBJ2-1; 8 bases are a match to TRBD1. The CDR3 covers 14 residues. Germline lookup yields CDR1 MNHEY and CDR2 SMNVEV (reference sequence). V dropped 9 bases and J dropped 8; count of bases not matched to a gene: 12.